A single sample is the source of the 30 T cell receptor beta chains below, sequenced in a study of post-analysis software for immune sequencing data. Whole-study results and caveats: Higher frequency in patients than in controls was seen for a handful of TRBV segments, with TRBV5-6, TRBV5-1 and TRBV20-1 among them.

cDNA libraries of TCR beta carried unique molecular identifiers. TCRdb re-derived calls from the PCR reads in MiXCR, one entry per CDR3 protein. The data hold roughly 730,000 distinct CDR3 sequences, with less than 35% observed a single time. These receptors have no known antigen. The specimen was blood. These receptors originate from a girl aged 5 to 17 with multiple sclerosis.

This clonotype was detected a few times. A read error may produce the germline difference seen at one junction end. The chain carries TRBV7-7 and TRBJ2-1; maybe TRBD2 (6 bases). The CDR3 is 13 amino acids. Germline CDR1 and CDR2: SSHAT and FNYEAQ (reference sequence). The CDR3 DNA reads TGTGCTAGCAGCCCGGGGACTGATGGTGAGCAGTTCTTC. This codes for CASSPGTDGEQFF.

The V and J genes are TRBV5-1 and TRBJ2-5; a possible D gene is TRBD2 (6 bases). V gave up 7 bases and J gave up 0 bases, with 16 bases separating them. The CDR3 sequence is 15 residues long. Germline-derived CDR1 and CDR2 are SGHRS and YFSETQ. CDR3 DNA sequence: TGCGCCAGCGAGCAGCTGGGGGGTTACCAAGAGACCCAGTACTTC. Its protein is CASEQLGGYQETQYF.

CDR3 sequence: CASSWASRFRDTQYF. CDR3 DNA: TGTGCCAGCAGTTGGGCTAGCAGGTTCAGGGATACGCAGTATTTT. This chain uses TRBV12-3 or TRBV12-4 with TRBJ2-3; TRBD2 is a possible D gene (5 bases). CDR3 length equals 15 residues. Trimming removed 4 bases from V and 6 bases from J, with 17 bases in between.

The chain employs TRBV27 and TRBJ1-6; maybe TRBD1 (5 bases). The V end was cut by 6 bases, the J end by 10 bases, with 19 bases between. Germline V gene data show CDR1 as MNHEY and CDR2 as SMNVEV (reference sequence). This CDR3 region has 15 residues. CDR3 protein: CASRSRGAESSPLHF. For the CDR3, the DNA is TGTGCCAGCAGGAGCCGCGGGGCAGAGAGCTCACCCCTCCACTTT.

CDR3 DNA: TGTGCCAGCAGAAACCCTAGCGGGAACGAGCAGTTCTTC. It is translated as CASRNPSGNEQFF. V is TRBV9 and J is TRBJ2-1, with 9 bases matching TRBD2. The CDR3 covers 13 residues. Germline V gene data show CDR1 as SGDLS and CDR2 as YYNGEE. V was clipped by 5 bases and J by 10 bases; unmatched bases: 7.

This clonotype has more than one count but fewer than ten. The chain carries TRBV5-1 and TRBJ2-3; the D is unclear. V was cut by 6 bases and J by 0 bases, with 17 bases left in between. Germline V gene data show CDR1 as SGHRS and CDR2 as YFSETQ. The CDR3 consists of 16 residues. CDR3 DNA: TGCGCCAGCACCTCCGAGGCGGCGGTGAGCACAGATACGCAGTATTTT. Its protein product is CASTSEAAVSTDTQYF. Full variable domain (rest looked up from reference TRBV5-1 and TRBJ2-3): KAGVTQTPRYLIKTRGQQVTLSCSPISGHRSVSWYQQTPGQGLQFLFEYFSETQRNKGNFPGRFSGRQFSNSRSEMNVSTLELGDSALYLCASTSEAAVSTDTQYFGPGTRLTVL.

The V call is TRBV6-5, the J call TRBJ1-4; tentative D call: TRBD1 (5 bases). The germline CDR1 and CDR2 sequences are MNHEY and SVGAGI. The CDR3 spans 16 residues. Trimming took 2 bases from V and 6 from J, leaving 16 bases between them. The CDR3 spells CASSYTSAGRDEKLFF. CDR3 DNA sequence: TGTGCCAGCAGTTACACATCGGCAGGGCGTGATGAAAAACTGTTTTTT.

The chain combines TRBV29-1 with TRBJ2-3, with 9 bases fitting TRBD1. Germline CDR1 and CDR2: SQVTM and ANQGSEA. The V segment lost 6 bases and the J segment 5 bases; nucleotides outside the gene matches: 12. The CDR3 length is 15 residues. The CDR3 DNA sequence: TGCAGCGTCAAATCCGGGACAGGGCGCATAGATACGCAGTATTTT. This translates into CSVKSGTGRIDTQYF.

This clonotype was counted a few times. The chain couples TRBV12-3 or TRBV12-4 to TRBJ2-1; 13 nucleotides align to TRBD2. V was pared by 6 bases and J by 9 bases, with 11 bases of the junction left unmatched. The CDR3 is made up of 16 amino acids. CDR3 loop: CASRTSGRASGGEQFF. CDR3 nucleotide sequence: TGTGCCAGCAGAACTAGCGGGAGGGCCTCGGGTGGTGAGCAGTTCTTC.

This clonotype was detected a few times. The chain is built from TRBV15 and TRBJ2-7; D is perhaps TRBD1 (6 bases). V gave up 0 bases and J gave up 0 bases, with 15 bases separating them. Germline V gene sequence: CDR1 LNHNV, CDR2 YYDKDF (reference sequence). The CDR3 length is 17 residues. The CDR3 is CATSRDRGRAFSYEQYF. The CDR3, as DNA: TGTGCCACCAGCAGAGATAGGGGGAGAGCGTTCTCCTACGAGCAGTACTTC.

This clonotype showed up many times. The chain employs TRBV29-1 and TRBJ2-3; D unresolved. CDR1 is SQVTM, CDR2 ANQGSEA, per germline. Trimming pared 6 bases from V and 3 bases from J, leaving 7 bases between. The CDR3 spans 11 residues. The CDR3, as DNA: TGCAGCGTCCAAACGACAGATACGCAGTATTTT. It encodes CSVQTTDTQYF.

This chain connects TRBV7-9 to TRBJ1-4, with no clear D. This CDR3 contains 14 residues. The V end was cut by 5 bases, the J end by 7 bases, with 14 bases between. The germline CDR1 and CDR2 sequences are SEHNR and FQNEAQ (reference sequence). The CDR3: CASSPPGRAEKLFF. The CDR3 DNA is TGTGCCAGCAGCCCACCCGGGCGCGCTGAAAAACTGTTTTTT.

The chain combines TRBV7-9 with TRBJ2-7, with D uncertain. The germline V gene has CDR1 SEHNR and CDR2 FQNEAQ (reference sequence). V lost 4 bases and J 4 bases, leaving 8 bases between the germline ends. There are 12 residues in the CDR3. As DNA, the CDR3 is TGTGCCAGCAGCTCGAAGGGTTACGAGCAGTACTTC. It yields the protein CASSSKGYEQYF.

The chain recombines TRBV18 with TRBJ2-7; D uncertain. This CDR3 is 12 amino acids long. Germline assignment: CDR1 KGHSH and CDR2 LQKENI. Trimming cost V 2 bases and J 7 bases, with 9 bases left between them. The CDR3 coding sequence is TGTGCCAGCTCACCAGGATTGTGGGAGCAGTACTTC. This codes for CASSPGLWEQYF.

This clonotype occurred a few times. This chain links TRBV20-1 with TRBJ1-2; the match to TRBD1 covers 8 bases. The J segment lost 7 bases and the V segment lost 6 bases, leaving 10 bases of the junction unmatched. This CDR3 contains 13 residues. The germline gives CDR1 DFQATT, CDR2 SNEGSKA (reference sequence). DNA of the CDR3: TGCAGTGCAAAAACAGGGGGGTGGGGTGGCTACACCTTC. Protein product: CSAKTGGWGGYTF.

The chain links TRBV5-1 to TRBJ2-1; 9 nucleotides line up with TRBD2. The CDR3 runs 17 residues. The germline V gene encodes CDR1 SGHRS and CDR2 YFSETQ. V dropped 0 bases and J dropped 6; count of bases not matched to a gene: 10. The CDR3 protein is CASSLGASGEIPNEQFF. CDR3 in DNA: TGCGCCAGCAGCTTGGGGGCTAGCGGGGAGATACCCAATGAGCAGTTCTTC.

As regards this clonotype: The CDR3 ends on some other residue instead of the conserved phenylalanine or tryptophan, so this is likely a read error. V gene TRBV3-1 combines with J gene TRBJ1-2; weak D call: TRBD1 (6 bases). Trimming removed 0 bases from V and 6 bases from J, with 17 bases in between. CDR3 length: 16 residues. Germline CDR1 and CDR2: LGHDT and YNNKEL (reference sequence). In DNA form, the CDR3 reads TGTGCCAGCAGCCAAGATCTGGGGGGCCCGGGTGATGGCTACACCTCC. This codes for CASSQDLGGPGDGYTS.

In this sample, this clonotype turned up a few times. The gene calls are TRBV20-1 and TRBJ2-1, with TRBD1 as a possible D gene (6 bases). The CDR3 consists of 14 residues. Trimming removed 6 bases from V and 0 bases from J, with 12 bases in between. Germline CDR1 reads DFQATT; CDR2 reads SNEGSKA (reference sequence). The CDR3 is CSARWGLSYNEQFF. CDR3 nucleotides: TGCAGTGCCCGCTGGGGGCTCTCCTACAATGAGCAGTTCTTC.

V and J are TRBV7-9 and TRBJ1-1, with D unclear. This CDR3 has 14 amino acids. Trimming removed 6 bases from V and 5 bases from J, with 16 bases in between. Looked up from germline, CDR1 is SEHNR and CDR2 is FQNEAQ (reference sequence). CDR3 nucleotide sequence: TGTGCCAGCAGGCCCAGGACCGTAGTGACTGAAGCTTTCTTT. Translated, it gives CASRPRTVVTEAFF.

This clonotype was picked up a small number of times. The gene calls are TRBV27 and TRBJ2-5, with TRBD2 identical over 7 bases. Judging by the DNA end, TRBJ2-7 fits better; the J call may be wrong. The CDR3 length is 15 residues. The germline V gene encodes CDR1 MNHEY and CDR2 SMNVEV (reference sequence). CDR3 protein: CASSSPASGIYEQYF. Here the CDR3 DNA reads TGTGCCAGCAGTTCCCCAGCGAGCGGGATCTACGAGCAGTACTTC.

V usage is TRBV20-1 and J usage is TRBJ2-5, with 10 nucleotides matching TRBD2. Germline CDR1 DFQATT, CDR2 SNEGSKA (reference sequence). The CDR3 consists of 15 residues. Trimming cost V 1 base and J 7 bases; bases outside gene matches: 9. CDR3 coding DNA: TGCAGTGCTAGAGGTTTGGGGACTAGCGTGACGACCCAGTACTTC. Protein sequence: CSARGLGTSVTTQYF.

The chain recombines TRBV7-2 with TRBJ1-5; no firm D call. Between the trimmed V and J ends, which lost 5 bases and 3 bases, there was a span of 20 bases. The CDR3 covers 17 residues. In germline, CDR1 is SGHTA, CDR2 FQGNSA. CDR3 sequence (DNA): TGTGCCAGCAGCCAACGGGCCGGCGACGGTGTCAATCAGCCCCAGCATTTT. Its protein is CASSQRAGDGVNQPQHF. The whole variable domain, remainder taken from reference TRBV7-2 and TRBJ1-5, is GAGVSQSPSNKVTEKGKDVELRCDPISGHTALYWYRQSLGQGLEFLIYFQGNSAPDKSGLPSDRFSAERTGGSVSTLTIQRTQQEDSAVYLCASSQRAGDGVNQPQHFGDGTRLSIL.

This chain joins TRBV29-1 and TRBJ2-5; TRBD2 agrees at 13 bases. The germline gives CDR1 SQVTM, CDR2 ANQGSEA. V trimming: 3 bases; J trimming: 4 bases; junction bases outside the gene matches: 11. This CDR3 is 17 amino acids long. The CDR3 sequence: CSVDGFGLAGVRETQYF. DNA for the CDR3: TGCAGCGTTGACGGTTTCGGACTAGCGGGAGTCAGAGAGACCCAGTACTTC.

The V call is TRBV20-1, the J call TRBJ1-5, with D possibly TRBD1 on 5 matching bases. This CDR3 contains 16 residues. Looked up from germline, CDR1 is DFQATT and CDR2 is SNEGSKA (reference sequence). The V and J ends lost 4 bases and 7 bases respectively, with 23 bases between them. CDR3 nucleotides: TGCAGTGCTATCCCGACGGGACCCAGGGCGTGGCAGCCCCAGCATTTT. Translating gives CSAIPTGPRAWQPQHF.

This clonotype has more than one count but fewer than ten. The chain employs TRBV27 and TRBJ2-4; 8 positions match TRBD2. The CDR3 spans 22 residues. Trimming took 2 bases from V and 3 from J; bases not matched to a gene: 24. CDR1 and CDR2 (germline): MNHEY, SMNVEV (reference sequence). The DNA of the CDR3 is TGTGCCAGCAGTTTAGAATTCCCGGGCGGGAGGTTTACTGCAGCTGACAAAAACATTCAGTACTTC. Its protein product is CASSLEFPGGRFTAADKNIQYF.

The chain carries TRBV7-9 and TRBJ2-1; 9 bases align to TRBD2. Per the germline V gene, CDR1 is SEHNR and CDR2 is FQNEAQ (reference sequence). V lost 7 bases, J lost 3 bases, and 16 bases stayed unmatched. This CDR3 spans 18 amino acids. CDR3 nucleotides: TGTGCCAGCACCCTCGGACAGATAGCGGGGGCCAACTACAATGAGCAGTTCTTC. This sequence encodes CASTLGQIAGANYNEQFF.

The CDR3 DNA reads TGTGCCAGCAGCTTAAATAGCGGGAGTAGTTCCTACGAGCAGTACTTC. This translates into CASSLNSGSSSYEQYF. V is TRBV7-2 and J is TRBJ2-7, with 9 bases fitting TRBD2. Germline CDR1 SGHTA, CDR2 FQGNSA. J was trimmed by 1 base and V by 2 bases; bases with no gene match: 6. The CDR3 spans 16 residues.

The chain recombines TRBV7-2 with TRBJ1-6; D gene uncertain. The CDR3 runs 15 residues. The V end was cut by 5 bases, the J end by 1 base, with 9 bases between. Germline CDR1 is SGHTA and CDR2 is FQGNSA. CDR3 nucleotides: TGTGCCAGCAGCCCGGCGGGTTCCTATAATTCACCCCTCCACTTT. Translated: CASSPAGSYNSPLHF.

The rearrangement uses TRBV20-1 and TRBJ1-2; D gene ambiguous. Per the germline V gene, CDR1 is DFQATT and CDR2 is SNEGSKA (reference sequence). This CDR3 spans 16 amino acids. With 3 bases removed from V and 4 bases from J, the gap between germline ends came to 21 bases. CDR3 region: CSASYLRADGSYGYTF. DNA for the CDR3: TGCAGTGCTAGCTACCTTAGGGCCGATGGAAGCTATGGCTACACCTTC.

The chain employs TRBV7-9 and TRBJ2-6, with 7 bases lining up with TRBD1. The germline V gene encodes CDR1 SEHNR and CDR2 FQNEAQ (reference sequence). V lost 4 bases to trimming and J lost 0 bases; unmatched junction nucleotides: 6. This CDR3 comprises 17 residues. This CDR3 is CASSYRTGDSGANVLTF. DNA of the CDR3: TGTGCCAGCAGCTACCGGACAGGAGACTCTGGGGCCAACGTCCTGACTTTC.